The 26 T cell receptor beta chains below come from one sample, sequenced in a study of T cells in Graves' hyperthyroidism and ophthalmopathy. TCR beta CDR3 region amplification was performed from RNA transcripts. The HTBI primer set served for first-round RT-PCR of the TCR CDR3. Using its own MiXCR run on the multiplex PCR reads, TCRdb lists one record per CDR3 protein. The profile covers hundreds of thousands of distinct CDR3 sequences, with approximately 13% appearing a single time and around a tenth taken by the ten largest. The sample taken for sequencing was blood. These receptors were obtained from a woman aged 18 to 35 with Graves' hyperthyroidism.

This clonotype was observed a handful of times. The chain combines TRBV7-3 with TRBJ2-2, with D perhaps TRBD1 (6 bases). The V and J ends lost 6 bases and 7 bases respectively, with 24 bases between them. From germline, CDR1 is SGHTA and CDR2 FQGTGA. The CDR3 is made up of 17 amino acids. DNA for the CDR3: TGTGCCAGCAGTCCCTCCCCCCCGGGACAATCGGGCGGGGAGCTGTTTTTT. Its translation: CASSPSPPGQSGGELFF.

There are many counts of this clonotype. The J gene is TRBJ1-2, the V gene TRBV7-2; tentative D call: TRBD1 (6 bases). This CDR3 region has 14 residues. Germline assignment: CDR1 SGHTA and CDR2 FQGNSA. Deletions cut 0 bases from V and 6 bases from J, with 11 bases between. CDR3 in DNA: TGTGCCAGCAGCTTAGCCCGGGGGCAGAATGGCTACACCTTC. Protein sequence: CASSLARGQNGYTF.

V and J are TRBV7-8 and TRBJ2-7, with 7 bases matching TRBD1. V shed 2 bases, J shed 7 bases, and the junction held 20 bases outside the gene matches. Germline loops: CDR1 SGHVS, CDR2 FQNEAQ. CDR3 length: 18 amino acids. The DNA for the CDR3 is TGTGCCAGCAGCTTACCCGGGACAGACTCAATTAAAGAGGGAGAGCAGTACTTC. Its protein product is CASSLPGTDSIKEGEQYF.

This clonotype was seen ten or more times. The CDR3 DNA reads TGTGCCAGCAGTGTACCCCCAGGCATTCAGTACTTC. Encoded protein: CASSVPPGIQYF. This chain uses TRBV27 with TRBJ2-4; no clear D. Germline CDR1 is MNHEY and CDR2 is SMNVEV (reference sequence). The V end was cut by 5 bases, the J end by 9 bases, with 11 bases between. CDR3 length: 12 amino acids.

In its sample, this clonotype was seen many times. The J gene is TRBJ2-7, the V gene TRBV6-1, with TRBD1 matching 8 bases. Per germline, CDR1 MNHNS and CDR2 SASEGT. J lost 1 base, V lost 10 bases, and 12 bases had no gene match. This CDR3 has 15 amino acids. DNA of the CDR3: TGTGCCACGTACACGTCCGGGACAGGATCCTACGAGCAGTACTTC. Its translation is CATYTSGTGSYEQYF.

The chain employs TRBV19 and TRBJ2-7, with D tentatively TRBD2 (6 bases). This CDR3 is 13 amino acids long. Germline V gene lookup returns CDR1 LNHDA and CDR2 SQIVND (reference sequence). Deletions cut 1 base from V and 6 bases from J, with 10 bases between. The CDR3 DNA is TGTGCCAGTAGTATAGCCCCAGCGGGCGAGCAGTACTTC. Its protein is CASSIAPAGEQYF.

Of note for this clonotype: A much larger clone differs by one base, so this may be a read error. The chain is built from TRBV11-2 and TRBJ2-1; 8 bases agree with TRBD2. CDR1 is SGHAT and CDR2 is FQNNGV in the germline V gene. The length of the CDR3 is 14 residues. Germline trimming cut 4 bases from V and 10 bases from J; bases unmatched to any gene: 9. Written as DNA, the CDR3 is TGTGCCAGCAGCTCGACTAGCGCAGGTGTCGAGCAGTTCTTC. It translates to CASSSTSAGVEQFF. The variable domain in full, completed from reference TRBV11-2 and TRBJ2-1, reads EAGVAQSPRYKIIEKRQSVAFWCNPISGHATLYWYQQILGQGPKLLIQFQNNGVVDDSQLPKDRFSAERLKGVDSTLKIQPAKLEDSAVYLCASSSTSAGVEQFFGPGTRLTVL.

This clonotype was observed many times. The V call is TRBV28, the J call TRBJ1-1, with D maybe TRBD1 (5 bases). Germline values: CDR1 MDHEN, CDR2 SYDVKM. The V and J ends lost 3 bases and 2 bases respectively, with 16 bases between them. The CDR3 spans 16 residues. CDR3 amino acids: CASSFQPGRDNTEAFF. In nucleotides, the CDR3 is TGTGCCAGCAGTTTCCAGCCAGGGCGGGATAACACTGAAGCTTTCTTT.

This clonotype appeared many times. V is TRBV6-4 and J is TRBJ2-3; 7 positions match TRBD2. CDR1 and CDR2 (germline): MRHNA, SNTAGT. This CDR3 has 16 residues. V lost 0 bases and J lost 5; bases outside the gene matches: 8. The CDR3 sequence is CASSDSSGRGEDTQYF. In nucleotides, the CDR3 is TGTGCCAGCAGTGACTCTAGCGGGCGCGGGGAAGATACGCAGTATTTT.

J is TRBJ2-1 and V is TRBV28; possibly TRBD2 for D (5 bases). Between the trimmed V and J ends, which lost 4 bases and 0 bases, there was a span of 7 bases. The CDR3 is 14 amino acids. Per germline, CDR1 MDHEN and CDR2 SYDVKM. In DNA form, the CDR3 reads TGTGCCAGCAGTTCGGGGTTCTCCTACAATGAGCAGTTCTTC. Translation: CASSSGFSYNEQFF.

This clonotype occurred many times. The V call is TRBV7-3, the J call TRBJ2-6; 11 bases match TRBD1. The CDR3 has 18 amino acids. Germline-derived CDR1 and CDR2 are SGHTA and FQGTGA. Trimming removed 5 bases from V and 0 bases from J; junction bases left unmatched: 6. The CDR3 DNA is TGTGCCAGCAGCCCCAGGGACAGGGGGGTCTCTGGGGCCAACGTCCTGACTTTC. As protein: CASSPRDRGVSGANVLTF.

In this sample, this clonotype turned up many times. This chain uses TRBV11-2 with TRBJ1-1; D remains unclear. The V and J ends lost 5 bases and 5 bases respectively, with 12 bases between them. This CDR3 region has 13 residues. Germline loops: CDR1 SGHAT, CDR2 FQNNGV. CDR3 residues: CASSMGAKTEAFF. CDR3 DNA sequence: TGTGCCAGCAGCATGGGAGCTAAAACTGAAGCTTTCTTT.

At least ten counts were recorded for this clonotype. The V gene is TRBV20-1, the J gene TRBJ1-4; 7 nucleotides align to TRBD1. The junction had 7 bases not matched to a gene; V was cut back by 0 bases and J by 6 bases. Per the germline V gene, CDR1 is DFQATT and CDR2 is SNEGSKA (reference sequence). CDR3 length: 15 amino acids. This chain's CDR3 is CSARDLEGAHEKLFF. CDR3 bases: TGCAGTGCTAGAGATTTGGAGGGGGCGCATGAAAAACTGTTTTTT.

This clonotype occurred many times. The CDR3 spells CASSFAGGQETQYF. CDR3 sequence (DNA): TGTGCCAGCAGCTTTGCGGGCGGCCAAGAGACCCAGTACTTC. The rearrangement uses TRBV7-2 and TRBJ2-5, with D perhaps matching TRBD2 (5 bases). V lost 3 bases to trimming and J lost 1 base, with 9 bases between them. Germline CDR1 reads SGHTA; CDR2 reads FQGNSA. CDR3 size: 14 residues.

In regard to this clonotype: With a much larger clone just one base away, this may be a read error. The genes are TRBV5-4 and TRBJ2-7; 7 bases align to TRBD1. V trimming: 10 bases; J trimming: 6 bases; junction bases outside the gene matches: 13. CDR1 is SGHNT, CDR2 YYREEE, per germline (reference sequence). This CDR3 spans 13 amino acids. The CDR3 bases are TGTGCCGTCTCCCGGGACAGCCTTTTCGAGCAGTACTTC. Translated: CAVSRDSLFEQYF. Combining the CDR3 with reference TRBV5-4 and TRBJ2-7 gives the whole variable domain ETGVTQSPTHLIKTRGQQVTLRCSSQSGHNTVSWYQQALGQGPQFIFQYYREEENGRGNFPPRFSGLQFPNYSSELNVNALELDDSALYLCAVSRDSLFEQYFGPGTRLTVT.

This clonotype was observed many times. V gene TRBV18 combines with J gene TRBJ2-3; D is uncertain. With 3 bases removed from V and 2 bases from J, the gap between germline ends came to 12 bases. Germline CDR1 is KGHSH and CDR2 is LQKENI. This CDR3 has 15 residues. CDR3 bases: TGTGCCAGCTCACCCCCACGGACGATCACAGATACGCAGTATTTT. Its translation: CASSPPRTITDTQYF. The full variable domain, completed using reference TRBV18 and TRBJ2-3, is NAGVMQNPRHLVRRRGQEARLRCSPMKGHSHVYWYRQLPEEGLKFMVYLQKENIIDESGMPKERFSAEFPKEGPSILRIQQVVRGDSAAYFCASSPPRTITDTQYFGPGTRLTVL.

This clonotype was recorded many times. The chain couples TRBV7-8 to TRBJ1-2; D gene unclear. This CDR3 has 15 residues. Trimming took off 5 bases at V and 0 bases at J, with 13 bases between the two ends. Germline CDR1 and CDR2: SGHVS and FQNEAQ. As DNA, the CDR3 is TGTGCCAGCAGCCCGAGGAGACTACCTAACTATGGCTACACCTTC. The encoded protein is CASSPRRLPNYGYTF.

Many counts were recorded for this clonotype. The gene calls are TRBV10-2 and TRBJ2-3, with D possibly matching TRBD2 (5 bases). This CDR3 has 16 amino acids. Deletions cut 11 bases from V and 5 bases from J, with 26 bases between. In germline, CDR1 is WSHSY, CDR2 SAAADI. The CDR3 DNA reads TGCGCCGGGCTAACCGTGACTACACTGACGGTAGATACGCAGTATTTT. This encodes CAGLTVTTLTVDTQYF.

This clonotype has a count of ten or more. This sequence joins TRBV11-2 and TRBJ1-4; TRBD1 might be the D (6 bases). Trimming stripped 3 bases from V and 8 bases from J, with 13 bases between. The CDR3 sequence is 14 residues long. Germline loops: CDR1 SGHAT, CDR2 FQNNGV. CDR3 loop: CASSFTGLGEKLFF. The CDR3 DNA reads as TGTGCCAGCAGCTTTACAGGGTTGGGAGAAAAACTGTTTTTT. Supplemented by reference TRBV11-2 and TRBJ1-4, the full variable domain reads EAGVAQSPRYKIIEKRQSVAFWCNPISGHATLYWYQQILGQGPKLLIQFQNNGVVDDSQLPKDRFSAERLKGVDSTLKIQPAKLEDSAVYLCASSFTGLGEKLFFGSGTQLSVL.

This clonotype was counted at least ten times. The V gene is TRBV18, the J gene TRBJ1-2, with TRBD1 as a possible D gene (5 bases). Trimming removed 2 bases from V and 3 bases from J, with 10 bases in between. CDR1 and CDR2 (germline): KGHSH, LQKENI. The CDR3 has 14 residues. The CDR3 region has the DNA TGTGCCAGCTCACCATCCGACAGCCACTATGGCTACACCTTC. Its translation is CASSPSDSHYGYTF.

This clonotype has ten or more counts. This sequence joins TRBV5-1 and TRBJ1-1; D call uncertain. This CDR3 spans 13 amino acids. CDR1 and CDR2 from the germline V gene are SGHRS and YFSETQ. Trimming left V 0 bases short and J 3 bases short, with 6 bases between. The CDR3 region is CASSLDVYTEAFF. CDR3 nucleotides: TGCGCCAGCAGCTTGGATGTCTACACTGAAGCTTTCTTT.

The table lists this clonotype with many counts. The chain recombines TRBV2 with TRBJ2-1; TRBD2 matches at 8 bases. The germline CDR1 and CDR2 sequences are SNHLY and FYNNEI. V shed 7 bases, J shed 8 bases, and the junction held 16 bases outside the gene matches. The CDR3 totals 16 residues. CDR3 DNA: TGTGCCAGCAAAAGGGTCGTTAGCGGGACCTGGGATGAGCAGTTCTTC. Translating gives CASKRVVSGTWDEQFF.

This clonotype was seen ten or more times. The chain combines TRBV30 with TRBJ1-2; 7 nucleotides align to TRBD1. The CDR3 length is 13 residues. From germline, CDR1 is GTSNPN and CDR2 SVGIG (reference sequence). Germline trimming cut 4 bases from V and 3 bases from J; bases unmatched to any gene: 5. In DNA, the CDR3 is TGTGCCTGGATCTCCGGGACAGACTATGGCTACACCTTC. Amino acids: CAWISGTDYGYTF.

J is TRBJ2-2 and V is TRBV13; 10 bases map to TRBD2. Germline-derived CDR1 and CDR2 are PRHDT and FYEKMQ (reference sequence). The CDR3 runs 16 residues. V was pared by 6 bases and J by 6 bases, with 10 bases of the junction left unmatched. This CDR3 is CASSPAGLAGAGELFF. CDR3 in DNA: TGTGCCAGCAGTCCTGCAGGGCTAGCGGGAGCCGGGGAGCTGTTTTTT. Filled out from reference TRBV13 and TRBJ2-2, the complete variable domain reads AAGVIQSPRHLIKEKRETATLKCYPIPRHDTVYWYQQGPGQDPQFLISFYEKMQSDKGSIPDRFSAQQFSDYHSELNMSSLELGDSALYFCASSPAGLAGAGELFFGEGSRLTVL.

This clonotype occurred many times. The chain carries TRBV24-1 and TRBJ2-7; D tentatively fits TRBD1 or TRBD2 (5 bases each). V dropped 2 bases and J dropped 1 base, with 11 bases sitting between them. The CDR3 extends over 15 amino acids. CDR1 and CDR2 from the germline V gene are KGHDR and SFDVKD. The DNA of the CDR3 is TGTGCCACCAGTGATTCTCGAGGGGTTTCCTACGAGCAGTACTTC. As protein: CATSDSRGVSYEQYF.

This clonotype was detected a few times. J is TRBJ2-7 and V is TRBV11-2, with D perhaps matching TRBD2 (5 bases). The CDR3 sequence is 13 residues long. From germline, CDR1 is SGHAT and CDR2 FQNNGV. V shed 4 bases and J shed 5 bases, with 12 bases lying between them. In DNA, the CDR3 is TGTGCCAGCAGCTCCGGGGTTCGGGACGAGCAGTACTTC. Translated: CASSSGVRDEQYF.